Listed below are T cell receptor beta chains from one sample, sequenced in a study of human T cells and chemical hapten exposure. TCRdb processed the RACE reads anew with MiXCR; each CDR3 protein has one entry. There are 300,000 to 400,000 distinct CDR3 sequences in the sample; about 7% occur only once, and more than 7% lies in the top ten. Specimen: whole blood, collected in connection with sensitization to the hapten diphenylcyclopropenone (DPC). The receptors were sampled from a woman aged 18-29 years with alopecia areata. Some clones in this sample may be carry-over from other donors' samples. Each CDR3 is given with its conserved first and last residue. A D gene is named only where the DNA matches it firmly. Rows give clone size only sometimes, using once, few, many, or a class for an expanded clone.

CDR3 DNA: TGCAGTGCTAGGGAGGGAAACAGTGTATTCGAGCAGTACTTC; CDR3 protein: CSAREGNSVFEQYF; V gene: TRBV20-1; J gene: TRBJ2-7; clone size: -; D gene: -; CDR3 length: 14
CDR3 DNA: TGCAGTGCTAGAAGGCAGCCGAACACTGAAGCTTTCTTT; CDR3 protein: CSARRQPNTEAFF; V gene: TRBV20-1; J gene: TRBJ1-1; clone size: few; D gene: -; CDR3 length: 13
CDR3 DNA: TGTGCCAGCAGACACGACCAAGAGACCCAGTACTTC; CDR3 protein: CASRHDQETQYF; V gene: TRBV2; J gene: TRBJ2-5; clone size: many; D gene: -; CDR3 length: 12
CDR3 DNA: TGTGCCAGCAGTCCCCCCCCGGCTGGCTACACCTTC; CDR3 protein: CASSPPPAGYTF; V gene: TRBV12-3/TRBV12-4; J gene: TRBJ1-2; clone size: few; D gene: -; CDR3 length: 12
CDR3 DNA: TGTGCCAGCAGCCGTAATGGGGCAGGGGCAACTAATGAAAAACTGTTTTTT; CDR3 protein: CASSRNGAGATNEKLFF; V gene: TRBV28; J gene: TRBJ1-4; clone size: few; D gene: -; CDR3 length: 17
CDR3 DNA: TGTGCCAGCAGTTTAATCCCAAGCTCTGGAAACACCATATATTTT; CDR3 protein: CASSLIPSSGNTIYF; V gene: TRBV12-3/TRBV12-4; J gene: TRBJ1-3; clone size: few; D gene: -; CDR3 length: 15
CDR3 DNA: TGTGCCAGCAGCGCCACAGGGAACACTGAAGCTTTCTTT; CDR3 protein: CASSATGNTEAFF; V gene: TRBV9; J gene: TRBJ1-1; clone size: many; D gene: -; CDR3 length: 13
CDR3 DNA: TGTGCCAGCAGTCCCCAGGGGCTCTTCAATCAGCCCCAGCATTTT; CDR3 protein: CASSPQGLFNQPQHF; V gene: TRBV6-5; J gene: TRBJ1-5; clone size: few; D gene: -; CDR3 length: 15
CDR3 DNA: TGTGCCAGCTCCCTTAACGATGGCACTGAAGCTTTCTTT; CDR3 protein: CASSLNDGTEAFF; V gene: TRBV28; J gene: TRBJ1-1; clone size: -; D gene: -; CDR3 length: 13
CDR3 DNA: TGCAGTGCCACACATCGGGGATGGGGCCAGCCCCAGCATTTT; CDR3 protein: CSATHRGWGQPQHF; V gene: TRBV20-1; J gene: TRBJ1-5; clone size: few; D gene: -; CDR3 length: 14
CDR3 DNA: TGTGCCAGCAGCCACAATCCGGGACAGGGAAGCAATCAGCCCCAGCATTTT; CDR3 protein: CASSHNPGQGSNQPQHF; V gene: TRBV4-2; J gene: TRBJ1-5; clone size: many; D gene: TRBD1; CDR3 length: 17
CDR3 DNA: TGTGCCACCAGTGACGGGGAGGGACAGCCCCAGCATTTT; CDR3 protein: CATSDGEGQPQHF; V gene: TRBV24-1; J gene: TRBJ1-5; clone size: -; D gene: -; CDR3 length: 13
CDR3 DNA: TGCAGCGTGGGACAGGGGTCCACTGAAGCTTTCTTT; CDR3 protein: CSVGQGSTEAFF; V gene: TRBV29-1; J gene: TRBJ1-1; clone size: -; D gene: TRBD1; CDR3 length: 12
CDR3 DNA: TGTGCCAGCAGCAAGGGGATTCTCTCCACAGATACGCAGTATTTT; CDR3 protein: CASSKGILSTDTQYF; V gene: TRBV25-1; J gene: TRBJ2-3; clone size: many; D gene: -; CDR3 length: 15
CDR3 DNA: TGTGCCAGCAGCTTAGGCATGGTTAGGACTGAAGCTTTCTTT; CDR3 protein: CASSLGMVRTEAFF; V gene: TRBV13; J gene: TRBJ1-1; clone size: few; D gene: -; CDR3 length: 14
CDR3 DNA: TGCAGTGCTAAACGGACAGGGAATAATTCACCCCTCCACTTT; CDR3 protein: CSAKRTGNNSPLHF; V gene: TRBV20-1; J gene: TRBJ1-6; clone size: few; D gene: TRBD1; CDR3 length: 14
CDR3 DNA: TGCGCCAGCAGCCAATCGACAGGGCTGGGTCACACTGAAGCTTTCTTT; CDR3 protein: CASSQSTGLGHTEAFF; V gene: TRBV4-3; J gene: TRBJ1-1; clone size: many; D gene: TRBD1; CDR3 length: 16
CDR3 DNA: TGCAGCGTGATGGGACGGACCTACGAGCAGTACTTC; CDR3 protein: CSVMGRTYEQYF; V gene: TRBV29-1; J gene: TRBJ2-7; clone size: many; D gene: -; CDR3 length: 12
CDR3 DNA: TGCGCCAGCAGCACAAGATTACAGGGGAGGAACACTGAAGCTTTCTTT; CDR3 protein: CASSTRLQGRNTEAFF; V gene: TRBV4-3; J gene: TRBJ1-1; clone size: many; D gene: TRBD1; CDR3 length: 16
CDR3 DNA: TGCGCCAGCAGCCCCGGGGACACACGCACAGATACGCAGTATTTT; CDR3 protein: CASSPGDTRTDTQYF; V gene: TRBV5-1; J gene: TRBJ2-3; clone size: many; D gene: -; CDR3 length: 15
CDR3 DNA: TGCAGCGTCCAGGACAGCCTATATCAGCCCCAGCATTTT; CDR3 protein: CSVQDSLYQPQHF; V gene: TRBV29-1; J gene: TRBJ1-5; clone size: few; D gene: -; CDR3 length: 13
CDR3 DNA: TGCGCCAGCAGCGACAGTTGGGGCATTCAGTACTTC; CDR3 protein: CASSDSWGIQYF; V gene: TRBV5-1; J gene: TRBJ2-4; clone size: few; D gene: -; CDR3 length: 12
CDR3 DNA: TGTGCCACCCGTCCCTCCCTCGTCACAGATACGCAGTATTTT; CDR3 protein: CATRPSLVTDTQYF; V gene: TRBV10-3; J gene: TRBJ2-3; clone size: few; D gene: -; CDR3 length: 14
CDR3 DNA: TGTGCCAGCAGTTACCAGGCAGGGGGCGCCGGGAAGGCTGAAGCTTTCTTT; CDR3 protein: CASSYQAGGAGKAEAFF; V gene: TRBV6-5; J gene: TRBJ1-1; clone size: few; D gene: TRBD1; CDR3 length: 17
CDR3 DNA: TGTGCCAGCAGTTTACTAGAACAGGGTGATGAGCAGTTCTTC; CDR3 protein: CASSLLEQGDEQFF; V gene: TRBV12-3/TRBV12-4; J gene: TRBJ2-1; clone size: many; D gene: -; CDR3 length: 14
CDR3 DNA: TGCGCCAGCAGCCCCCTAGGAGCCAAAAACATTCAGTACTTC; CDR3 protein: CASSPLGAKNIQYF; V gene: TRBV5-1; J gene: TRBJ2-4; clone size: many; D gene: -; CDR3 length: 14
CDR3 DNA: TGTGCCAGCAGTTCTGACAGGGGCGGAGGGGGCAATCAGCCCCAGCATTTT; CDR3 protein: CASSSDRGGGGNQPQHF; V gene: TRBV6-2/TRBV6-3; J gene: TRBJ1-5; clone size: few; D gene: TRBD1; CDR3 length: 17
CDR3 DNA: TGCGCCAGCAGCCAAGGACAGGTCCCCTCCTACGAGCAGTACTTC; CDR3 protein: CASSQGQVPSYEQYF; V gene: TRBV5-1; J gene: TRBJ2-7; clone size: -; D gene: TRBD1; CDR3 length: 15
CDR3 DNA: TGTGCCAGCATCACGCGTGGGGAAAGGGCAGATACGCAGTATTTT; CDR3 protein: CASITRGERADTQYF; V gene: TRBV6-2/TRBV6-3; J gene: TRBJ2-3; clone size: few; D gene: -; CDR3 length: 15
CDR3 DNA: TGTGCCAGCAGTTCGCCAGTAAAGAACATTCAGTACTTC; CDR3 protein: CASSSPVKNIQYF; V gene: TRBV6-2/TRBV6-3; J gene: TRBJ2-4; clone size: few; D gene: -; CDR3 length: 13
CDR3 DNA: TGTGCCAGCAGCCCTACGGGGCGCACAGATACGCAGTATTTT; CDR3 protein: CASSPTGRTDTQYF; V gene: TRBV6-5; J gene: TRBJ2-3; clone size: many; D gene: -; CDR3 length: 14
CDR3 DNA: TGCGCCAGCAGCCAAGAAGATGGGGCACCGGCTGAAGCTTTCTTT; CDR3 protein: CASSQEDGAPAEAFF; V gene: TRBV4-3; J gene: TRBJ1-1; clone size: many; D gene: -; CDR3 length: 15
CDR3 DNA: TGTGCCAGCAGTCCAGTTGATAGCAATCAGCCCCAGCATTTT; CDR3 protein: CASSPVDSNQPQHF; V gene: TRBV27; J gene: TRBJ1-5; clone size: -; D gene: -; CDR3 length: 14
CDR3 DNA: TGTGCCAGCACAGCGGGGGGGTCAGATACGCAGTATTTT; CDR3 protein: CASTAGGSDTQYF; V gene: TRBV6-5; J gene: TRBJ2-3; clone size: few; D gene: TRBD2; CDR3 length: 13
CDR3 DNA: TGTGCCAGCGGCAGGGGTAATTCACCCCTCCACTTT; CDR3 protein: CASGRGNSPLHF; V gene: TRBV6-5; J gene: TRBJ1-6; clone size: -; D gene: -; CDR3 length: 12
CDR3 DNA: TGCGCCAGCAGTACCCCCCAGGATAGCAATCAGCCCCAGCATTTT; CDR3 protein: CASSTPQDSNQPQHF; V gene: TRBV5-1; J gene: TRBJ1-5; clone size: -; D gene: -; CDR3 length: 15
CDR3 DNA: TGCGCCAGCAGCCCTGGGTCCCCCGGGGGAAGGGAGACCCAGTACTTC; CDR3 protein: CASSPGSPGGRETQYF; V gene: TRBV5-1; J gene: TRBJ2-5; clone size: -; D gene: -; CDR3 length: 16
CDR3 DNA: TGCGCCAGCAGCCCATATAGGGGGTCTGGAAACACCATATATTTT; CDR3 protein: CASSPYRGSGNTIYF; V gene: TRBV5-1; J gene: TRBJ1-3; clone size: -; D gene: -; CDR3 length: 15
CDR3 DNA: TGCAGTGCTTCCGGGACTCTGGGTAGGAATGAGCAGTTCTTC; CDR3 protein: CSASGTLGRNEQFF; V gene: TRBV20-1; J gene: TRBJ2-1; clone size: many; D gene: -; CDR3 length: 14
CDR3 DNA: TGTGCCAGCAGTTTAGGTAGCGGGGGGGCAGGAGAGCAGTTCTTC; CDR3 protein: CASSLGSGGAGEQFF; V gene: TRBV12-3/TRBV12-4; J gene: TRBJ2-1; clone size: -; D gene: TRBD2; CDR3 length: 15
CDR3 DNA: TGTGCCAGCACAGGTGGGCTAGCGGGGAGCACCGGGGAGCTGTTTTTT; CDR3 protein: CASTGGLAGSTGELFF; V gene: TRBV6-5; J gene: TRBJ2-2; clone size: -; D gene: TRBD2; CDR3 length: 16
CDR3 DNA: TGTGCCAGCAGCCGGGACGGACCCTTTCCCCGGGCGGAGACCCAGTACTTC; CDR3 protein: CASSRDGPFPRAETQYF; V gene: TRBV5-5; J gene: TRBJ2-5; clone size: -; D gene: -; CDR3 length: 17
CDR3 DNA: TGTGCCAGCTCACCATCCCCGGATAGCAATCAGCCCCAGCATTTT; CDR3 protein: CASSPSPDSNQPQHF; V gene: TRBV18; J gene: TRBJ1-5; clone size: few; D gene: -; CDR3 length: 15
CDR3 DNA: TGCAGTGCTAGAACGGGATTACAGGACACTGAAGCTTTCTTT; CDR3 protein: CSARTGLQDTEAFF; V gene: TRBV20-1; J gene: TRBJ1-1; clone size: many; D gene: -; CDR3 length: 14
CDR3 DNA: TGTGCCAGCAGCCAAGATTCGCGGGGGGCCTACAATGAGCAGTTCTTC; CDR3 protein: CASSQDSRGAYNEQFF; V gene: TRBV4-2; J gene: TRBJ2-1; clone size: many; D gene: TRBD2; CDR3 length: 16
CDR3 DNA: TGTGCCAGCAGCGTGGGACAGCCGATAGGAAACACCATATATTTT; CDR3 protein: CASSVGQPIGNTIYF; V gene: TRBV7-2; J gene: TRBJ1-3; clone size: -; D gene: TRBD1; CDR3 length: 15
CDR3 DNA: TGTGCCAGCAGTTTAGGAGACGGTACCTACGAGCAGTACTTC; CDR3 protein: CASSLGDGTYEQYF; V gene: TRBV12-3/TRBV12-4; J gene: TRBJ2-7; clone size: many; D gene: -; CDR3 length: 14
CDR3 DNA: TGCGCCAGCAGCGTGGCCCTGCAAGAGACCCAGTACTTC; CDR3 protein: CASSVALQETQYF; V gene: TRBV5-1; J gene: TRBJ2-5; clone size: many; D gene: -; CDR3 length: 13
CDR3 DNA: TGTGCCAGCAGCTACGGACGGGAAGCGGGTACGCAGTATTTT; CDR3 protein: CASSYGREAGTQYF; V gene: TRBV4-2; J gene: TRBJ2-3; clone size: -; D gene: -; CDR3 length: 14
CDR3 DNA: TGTGCCAGCAGTTTACGACAGGGGGGGGTAGAGCAGTTCTTC; CDR3 protein: CASSLRQGGVEQFF; V gene: TRBV27; J gene: TRBJ2-1; clone size: many; D gene: TRBD1; CDR3 length: 14
CDR3 DNA: TGTGCCAGCAGCATCTACGGTGAGCAGTTCTTC; CDR3 protein: CASSIYGEQFF; V gene: TRBV7-2; J gene: TRBJ2-1; clone size: -; D gene: -; CDR3 length: 11